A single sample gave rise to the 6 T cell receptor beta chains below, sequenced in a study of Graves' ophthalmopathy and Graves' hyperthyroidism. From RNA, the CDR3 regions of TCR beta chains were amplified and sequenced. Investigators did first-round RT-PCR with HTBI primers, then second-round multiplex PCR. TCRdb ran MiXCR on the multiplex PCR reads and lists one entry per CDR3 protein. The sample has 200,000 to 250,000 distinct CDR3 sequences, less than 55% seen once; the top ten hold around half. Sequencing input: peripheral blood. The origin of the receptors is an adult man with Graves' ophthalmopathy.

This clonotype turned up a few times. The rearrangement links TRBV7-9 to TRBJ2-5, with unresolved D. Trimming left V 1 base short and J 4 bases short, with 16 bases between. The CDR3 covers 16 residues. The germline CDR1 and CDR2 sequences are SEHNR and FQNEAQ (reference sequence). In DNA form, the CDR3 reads TGTGCCAGCAGCTTAGGAGCAGGATCAAGGATAGAGACCCAGTACTTC. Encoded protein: CASSLGAGSRIETQYF.

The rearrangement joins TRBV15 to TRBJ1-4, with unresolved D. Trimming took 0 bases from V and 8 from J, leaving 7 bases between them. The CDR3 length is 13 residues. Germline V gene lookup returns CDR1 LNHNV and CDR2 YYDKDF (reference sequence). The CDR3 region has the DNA TGTGCCACCAGCAGAGAAGGCCAGGAAAAACTGTTTTTT. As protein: CATSREGQEKLFF.

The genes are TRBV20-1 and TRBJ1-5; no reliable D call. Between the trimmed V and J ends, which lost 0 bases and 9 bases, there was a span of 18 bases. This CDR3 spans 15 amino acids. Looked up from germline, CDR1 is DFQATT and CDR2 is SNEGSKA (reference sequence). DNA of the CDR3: TGCAGTGCTAGAGATACGGGTAGGAGAGAAGGGCCCCAGCATTTT. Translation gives CSARDTGRREGPQHF.

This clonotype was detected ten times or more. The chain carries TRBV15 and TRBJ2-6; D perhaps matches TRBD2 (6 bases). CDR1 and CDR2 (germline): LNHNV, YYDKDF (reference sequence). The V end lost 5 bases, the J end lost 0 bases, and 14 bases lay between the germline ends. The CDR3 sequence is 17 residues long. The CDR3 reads CATSRGGALSGANVLTF. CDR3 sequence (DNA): TGTGCCACCAGCCGGGGAGGTGCTCTCTCTGGGGCCAACGTCCTGACTTTC.

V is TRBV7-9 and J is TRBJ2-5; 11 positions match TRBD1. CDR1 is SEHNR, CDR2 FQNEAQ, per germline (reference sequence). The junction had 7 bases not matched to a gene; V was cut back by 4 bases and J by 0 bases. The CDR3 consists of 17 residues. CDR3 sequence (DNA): TGTGCCAGCAGCTCCCGGGACAGGGGGGATTACCAAGAGACCCAGTACTTC. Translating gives CASSSRDRGDYQETQYF. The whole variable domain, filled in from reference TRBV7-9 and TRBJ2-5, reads DTGVSQNPRHKITKRGQNVTFRCDPISEHNRLYWYRQTLGQGPEFLTYFQNEAQLEKSRLLSDRFSAERPKGSFSTLEIQRTEQGDSAMYLCASSSRDRGDYQETQYFGPGTRLLVL.

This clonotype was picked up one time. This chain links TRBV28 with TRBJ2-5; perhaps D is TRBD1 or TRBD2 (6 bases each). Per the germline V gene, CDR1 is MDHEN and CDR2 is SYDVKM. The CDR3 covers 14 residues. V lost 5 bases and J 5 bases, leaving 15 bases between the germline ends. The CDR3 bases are TGTGCCAGCAGTCCAGGGGACGGAGGGGAGACCCAGTACTTC. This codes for CASSPGDGGETQYF.